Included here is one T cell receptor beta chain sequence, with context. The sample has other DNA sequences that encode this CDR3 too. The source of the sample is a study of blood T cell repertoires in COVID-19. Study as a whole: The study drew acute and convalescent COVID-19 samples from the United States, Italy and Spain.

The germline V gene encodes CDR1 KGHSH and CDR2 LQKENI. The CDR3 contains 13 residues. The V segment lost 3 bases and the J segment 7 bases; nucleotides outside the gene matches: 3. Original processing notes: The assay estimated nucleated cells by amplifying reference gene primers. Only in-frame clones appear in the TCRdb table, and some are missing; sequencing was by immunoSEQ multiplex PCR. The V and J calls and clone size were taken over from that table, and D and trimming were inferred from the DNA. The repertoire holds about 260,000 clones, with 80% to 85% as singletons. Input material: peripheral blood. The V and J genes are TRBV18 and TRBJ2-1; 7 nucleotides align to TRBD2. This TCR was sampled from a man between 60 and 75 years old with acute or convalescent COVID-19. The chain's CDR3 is CASSPGLVNEQFF. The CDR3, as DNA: TGTGCCAGCTCACCCGGACTAGTAAATGAGCAGTTCTTC. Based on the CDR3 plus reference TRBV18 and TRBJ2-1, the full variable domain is NAGVMQNPRHLVRRRGQEARLRCSPMKGHSHVYWYRQLPEEGLKFMVYLQKENIIDESGMPKERFSAEFPKEGPSILRIQQVVRGDSAAYFCASSPGLVNEQFFGPGTRLTVL.